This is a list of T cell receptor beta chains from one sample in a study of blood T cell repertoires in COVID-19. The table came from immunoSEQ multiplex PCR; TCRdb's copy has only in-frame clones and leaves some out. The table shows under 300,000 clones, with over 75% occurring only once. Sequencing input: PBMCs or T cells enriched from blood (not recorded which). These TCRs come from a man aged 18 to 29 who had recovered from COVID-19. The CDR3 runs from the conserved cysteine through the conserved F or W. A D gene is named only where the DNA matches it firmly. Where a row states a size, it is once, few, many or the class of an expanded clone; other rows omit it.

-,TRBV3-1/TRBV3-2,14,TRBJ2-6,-,TGTGCCAGCAGCCAAGTCGGAGGATACGGCGTCCTGACTTTC,CASSQVGGYGVLTF
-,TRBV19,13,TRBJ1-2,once,TGTGCCAGTAGAGGGAGGGAAAACTATGGCTACACCTTC,CASRGRENYGYTF
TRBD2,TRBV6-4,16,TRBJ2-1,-,TGTGCCAGCAGTGACTCGAGTAGCGGGGGGTCCTATGAGCAGTTCTTC,CASSDSSSGGSYEQFF
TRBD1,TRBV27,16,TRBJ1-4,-,TGTGCCAGCAGCACGCGGACAGGGGGGGCTAATGAAAAACTGTTTTTT,CASSTRTGGANEKLFF
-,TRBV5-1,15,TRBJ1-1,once,TGCGCCAGCAGCTTCGGACAAGCAGAGAACACTGAAGCTTTCTTT,CASSFGQAENTEAFF
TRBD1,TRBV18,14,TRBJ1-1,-,TGTGCCAGCTCTCTCGACAGGGATGGCACTGAAGCTTTCTTT,CASSLDRDGTEAFF
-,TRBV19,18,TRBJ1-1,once,TGTGCCAGTAGTCCATTCTTCGGACAGCCCCCAGCGAACACTGAAGCTTTCTTT,CASSPFFGQPPANTEAFF
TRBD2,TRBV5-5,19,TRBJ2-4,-,TGTGCCAGCAGCTTGTCGGGGAGGGGTAGCGGGAGTGATGGAGACATTCAGTACTTC,CASSLSGRGSGSDGDIQYF
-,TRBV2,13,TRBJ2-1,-,TGTGCCAGCAGTGTGACCGTCCCGGGTGAGCAGTTCTTC,CASSVTVPGEQFF
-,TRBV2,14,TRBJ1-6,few,TGTGCCAGCGGGGGGGCGTCGGCCAATTCACCCCTCCACTTT,CASGGASANSPLHF